The sequence of this T cell receptor (beta chain) was determined in a study of shared clonotypes between healthy human individuals. Study observations and caveats: Naive subsets typically showed greater estimated richness than memory subsets.

Sequenced by immunoSEQ multiplex PCR; TCRdb stores in-frame clones only, minus some. The data show 2,500,000 or so clones, 93% seen once. The CDR3 extends over 15 amino acids. V lost 3 bases and J 2 bases, leaving 14 bases between the germline ends. CDR1 KGHSH and CDR2 LQKENI come from the germline V gene. This clone was seen just once. The target antigen is unknown. Recent acute infections and vaccinations were absent in the healthy HIV-negative adult donors. The rearrangement joins TRBV18 to TRBJ2-7; perhaps D is TRBD1 or TRBD2 (5 bases each). The material sequenced was naive CD4+ T cells from PBMCs. Subset indicated: CD45RA+ positively selected. The TCR sequence derives from a man younger than 30 in good health. Some clones in this sample may be carry-over from other donors' samples. The CDR3 DNA reads TGTGCCAGCTCACCCGGCCCTGGGGACCCCTACGAGCAGTACTTC. Translating it yields CASSPGPGDPYEQYF.